This T cell receptor beta chain was identified in a study of cytomegalovirus exposure and HLA in healthy donors. The CDR3 totals 15 residues. The V gene lost 5 bases and the J gene lost 0 bases, with 11 bases spanning the gap. From germline, CDR1 is MNHNY and CDR2 SVGAGI (reference sequence). The study ran its PCR with 60 Vbeta and 13 Jbeta primers. Produced via immunoSEQ multiplex PCR; TCRdb's table is partial and in-frame only. Here the sample spans about 110,000 clones, just over 70% being singletons. This clone turned up a few times. Source material: PBMCs. The origin of this receptor is a boy aged 10-17 years in good health and CMV-seronegative. This chain joins TRBV6-6 and TRBJ1-5; possibly TRBD1 for D (6 bases). DNA for the CDR3: TGTGCCAGCAGTCCCCCAGGGGATAGCAATCAGCCCCAGCATTTT. It specifies CASSPPGDSNQPQHF.